This T cell receptor beta chain came from a study of T cells in Graves' hyperthyroidism and ophthalmopathy. Germline assignment: CDR1 GTSNPN and CDR2 SVGIG (reference sequence). V was pared by 3 bases and J by 6 bases, with 8 bases of the junction left unmatched. CDR3 size: 13 residues. This clonotype came up many times. TCR beta CDR3 sequences were amplified from RNA transcripts. In the first-round RT-PCR of the TCR CDR3, the HTBI primer set was used. One entry per CDR3 protein, called by TCRdb with MiXCR from the multiplex PCR reads. The data contain about 770,000 distinct CDR3 sequences, 18% of them singletons.

The sample consisted of blood. The rearrangement uses TRBV30 and TRBJ2-7; 7 nucleotides match TRBD1. The clonotype comes from a woman between 45 and 65 years old with Graves' hyperthyroidism that later progressed to Graves' ophthalmopathy. CDR3 protein: CAWSLTGLSEQYF. In nucleotides, the CDR3 is TGTGCCTGGAGCCTGACAGGGTTGAGCGAGCAGTACTTC.